The clone carrying this T cell receptor (beta chain) was found a few times. TCRdb redid the calling of the RT-PCR reads with MiXCR, one entry per CDR3 protein. The sample includes roughly 790,000 distinct CDR3 sequences, 20% to 25% of them seen just once. This specimen comes from a study of response to subunit inactivated influenza vaccine. The sequences come from PBMCs from blood, collected roughly 5 days after vaccination. This TCR was recovered from a man aged 45-65 years who received an inactivated influenza vaccine.

The CDR3 sequence is CSALTTGPDTQYF. In DNA, the CDR3 is TGCAGTGCTCTCACTACCGGGCCTGATACGCAGTATTTT. J is TRBJ2-3 and V is TRBV20-1; unclear D gene. Germline V gene data show CDR1 as DFQATT and CDR2 as SNEGSKA (reference sequence). CDR3 length: 13 residues. Trimming removed 5 bases at V and 6 bases at J, with 15 bases between.